Described below is a single TCR beta chain sequence and its context. Different DNA sequences within this sample yield the same CDR3. This record comes from a study of cytomegalovirus exposure and HLA in healthy donors. The J segment lost 2 bases and the V segment lost 0 bases, leaving 2 bases of the junction unmatched. The CDR3 has 14 amino acids. The germline CDR1 and CDR2 sequences are SGDLS and YYNGEE. Here immunoSEQ multiplex PCR was the method, and the copy in TCRdb shows in-frame clones only, minus some. The table includes 120,000 to 150,000 clones, approximately 91% detected once. Sample: PBMCs. The clonotype was recovered from a young woman in good health and CMV-seropositive. J is TRBJ2-7 and V is TRBV9; 7 positions agree with TRBD2. Here the CDR3 DNA reads TGTGCCAGCAGCGTAGCGGGAGGCACCTACGAGCAGTACTTC. It yields the protein CASSVAGGTYEQYF. Full variable domain (missing parts from reference TRBV9 and TRBJ2-7): DSGVTQTPKHLITATGQRVTLRCSPRSGDLSVYWYQQSLDQGLQFLIQYYNGEERAKGNILERFSAQQFPDLHSELNLSSLELGDSALYFCASSVAGGTYEQYFGPGTRLTVT.